This T cell receptor beta chain stems from a study of T cell responses to AZD1222 COVID-19 vaccine. Study results and caveats: Repertoire sampling was restricted to post-peak T cell response timepoints.

Method: immunoSEQ multiplex PCR; TCRdb's copy keeps in-frame clones and lacks some. The sample lists 150,000 or so clones; 94% were seen once. Germline V gene data show CDR1 as SGDLS and CDR2 as YYNGEE. There are 13 residues in the CDR3. Trimming took 4 bases from V and 1 from J, leaving 8 bases between them. With regard to this clone: Its antigen remains unknown.

The rearrangement uses TRBV9 and TRBJ1-1, with D possibly matching TRBD1 (5 bases). Sequenced here: peripheral blood, sampled on day 0 of AZD1222 vaccination. The TCR comes from an adult in good health. This CDR3 reads CASSLDRNTEAFF. In nucleotides, the CDR3 is TGTGCCAGCAGCCTTGACAGGAACACTGAAGCTTTCTTT. The full variable domain, its missing parts supplied by reference TRBV9 and TRBJ1-1, is DSGVTQTPKHLITATGQRVTLRCSPRSGDLSVYWYQQSLDQGLQFLIQYYNGEERAKGNILERFSAQQFPDLHSELNLSSLELGDSALYFCASSLDRNTEAFFGQGTRLTVV.